The following is a T cell receptor (beta chain) sequence with its context. Germline CDR1 and CDR2: SGHTA and FQGNSA. The V end lost 5 bases, the J end lost 10 bases, and 14 bases lay between the germline ends. The CDR3 contains 13 residues. The data belong to a study of beta chain features in type 1 diabetes. Overall study: The patients were much like the healthy donors in age, gender and cell yields.

TCRB transcripts that were expressed got sequenced, as all of the isolated RNA had been reverse transcribed. Assay used: immunoSEQ multiplex PCR; TCRdb lists only in-frame clones, some missing. Among approximately 470,000 clones listed, roughly 31% were seen once. The TCR sequence derives from a man between 18 and 29 years old in good health. The chain links TRBV7-2 to TRBJ2-2; possibly TRBD1 or TRBD2 for D (5 bases each). The sequencing input was naive CD4+ T cells from blood. DNA for the CDR3: TGTGCCAGCAGCCTGACCCGGGGCTCGGAGCTGTTTTTT. Protein product: CASSLTRGSELFF.